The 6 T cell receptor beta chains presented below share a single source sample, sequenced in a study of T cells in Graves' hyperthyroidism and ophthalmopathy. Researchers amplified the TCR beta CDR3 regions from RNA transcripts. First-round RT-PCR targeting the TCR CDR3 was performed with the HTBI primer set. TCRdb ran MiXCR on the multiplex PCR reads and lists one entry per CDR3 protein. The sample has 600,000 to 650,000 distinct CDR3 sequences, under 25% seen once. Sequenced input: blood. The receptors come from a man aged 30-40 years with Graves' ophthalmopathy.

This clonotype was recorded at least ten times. Here the CDR3 reads CASSFDTSYEQYF. CDR3 nucleotides: TGCGCCAGCAGCTTCGACACTTCCTACGAGCAGTACTTC. The V and J genes are TRBV5-1 and TRBJ2-7; D is unclear. Germline-derived CDR1 and CDR2 are SGHRS and YFSETQ. This CDR3 spans 13 amino acids. Trimming stripped 2 bases from V and 1 base from J, with 7 bases between.

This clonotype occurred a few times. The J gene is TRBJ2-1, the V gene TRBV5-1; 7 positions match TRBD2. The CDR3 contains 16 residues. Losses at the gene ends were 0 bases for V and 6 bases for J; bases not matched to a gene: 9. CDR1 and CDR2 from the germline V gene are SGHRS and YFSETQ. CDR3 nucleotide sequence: TGCGCCAGCAGCTTGGGAGGCGCGGGAGTAATCAATGAGCAGTTCTTC. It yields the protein CASSLGGAGVINEQFF.

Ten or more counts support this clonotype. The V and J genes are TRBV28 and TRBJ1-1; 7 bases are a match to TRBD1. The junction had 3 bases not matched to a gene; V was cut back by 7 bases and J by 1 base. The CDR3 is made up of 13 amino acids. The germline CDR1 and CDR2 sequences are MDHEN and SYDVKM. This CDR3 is CASTPGGNTEAFF. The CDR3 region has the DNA TGTGCCAGCACCCCAGGGGGGAACACTGAAGCTTTCTTT.

This chain's CDR3 is CASSLAFGALYF. DNA of the CDR3: TGTGCCAGCAGCTTGGCCTTCGGGGCACTGTACTTC. This chain links TRBV5-6 with TRBJ2-5; D could derive from TRBD1 or TRBD2 (5 bases each). CDR3 size: 12 residues. V was cut by 0 bases and J by 13 bases, with 13 bases left in between. In germline, CDR1 is SGHDT, CDR2 YYEEEE.

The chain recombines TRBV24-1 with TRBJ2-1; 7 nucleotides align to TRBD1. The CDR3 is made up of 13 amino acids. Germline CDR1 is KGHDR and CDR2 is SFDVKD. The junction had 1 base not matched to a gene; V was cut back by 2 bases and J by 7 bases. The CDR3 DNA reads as TGTGCCACCAGTGATTCACAGGGGAATGAGCAGTTCTTC. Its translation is CATSDSQGNEQFF.

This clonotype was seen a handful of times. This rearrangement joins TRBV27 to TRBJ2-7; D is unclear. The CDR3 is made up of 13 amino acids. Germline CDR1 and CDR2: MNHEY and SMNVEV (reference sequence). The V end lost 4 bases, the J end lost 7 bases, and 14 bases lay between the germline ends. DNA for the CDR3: TGTGCCAGCAGTTACGGACCTTTTCGGGAGCAGTACTTC. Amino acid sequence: CASSYGPFREQYF.